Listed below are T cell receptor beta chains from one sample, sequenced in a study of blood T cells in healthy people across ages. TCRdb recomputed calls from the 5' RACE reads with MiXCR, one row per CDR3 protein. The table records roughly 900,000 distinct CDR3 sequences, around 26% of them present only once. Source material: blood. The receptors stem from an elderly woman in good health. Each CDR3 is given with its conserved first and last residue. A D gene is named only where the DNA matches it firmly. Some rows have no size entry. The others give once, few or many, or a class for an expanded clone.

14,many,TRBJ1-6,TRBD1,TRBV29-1,TGCAGCGTTGGACTAGGGACAGATAATTCACCCCTCCACTTT,CSVGLGTDNSPLHF
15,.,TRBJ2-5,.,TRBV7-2,TGTGCCAGCAGCTTAGATAGCAGGAAACAAGAGACCCAGTACTTC,CASSLDSRKQETQYF
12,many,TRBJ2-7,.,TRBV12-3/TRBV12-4,TGTGCCAGCGCGTCGGGGGAGGTCGAGCAGTACTTC,CASASGEVEQYF
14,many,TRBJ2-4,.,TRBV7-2,TGTGCCAGCAGCCCGCGGCCGGGCGGTGACATTCAGTACTTC,CASSPRPGGDIQYF
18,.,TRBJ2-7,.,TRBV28,TGTGCCAGCAGTCTCAGACACCGGGGGATCGCCCCAAACTACGAGCAGTACTTC,CASSLRHRGIAPNYEQYF
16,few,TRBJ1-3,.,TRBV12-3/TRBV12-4,TGTGCCAGCAGTTTAGCTCGAGGGGTGCGGGGAAACACCATATATTTT,CASSLARGVRGNTIYF
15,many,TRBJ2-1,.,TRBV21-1,TGTGCCTGGGGGGGACTAGCGGAGCTCTACAATGAGCAGTTCTTC,CAWGGLAELYNEQFF
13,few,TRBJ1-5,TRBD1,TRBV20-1,TGCAGTGCTGGAGACAGGGGCAATCAGCCCCAGCATTTT,CSAGDRGNQPQHF
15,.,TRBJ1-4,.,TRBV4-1,TGCGCCAGCAGCCAAGATAGCGGGGGGCTGGAAAAACTGTTTTTT,CASSQDSGGLEKLFF
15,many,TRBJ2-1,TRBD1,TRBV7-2,TGTGCCAGCAGCCGGGACAGGGCCGGATTCAATGAGCAGTTCTTC,CASSRDRAGFNEQFF
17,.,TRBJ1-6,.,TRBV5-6,TGTGCCAGCAGCCCTAGGCAGGGAGGAACCTATAATTCACCCCTCCACTTT,CASSPRQGGTYNSPLHF
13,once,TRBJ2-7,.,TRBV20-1,TGCAGTGCTCAGGGCCAGGTGACCTACGAGCAGTACTTC,CSAQGQVTYEQYF
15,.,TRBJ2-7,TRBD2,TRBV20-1,TGCAGTGCGCCTGCGACTAGCGGGACGCCCTACGAGCAGTACTTC,CSAPATSGTPYEQYF
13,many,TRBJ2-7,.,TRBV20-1,TGCAGTGCCCCTCGGGCAGAATCCCTCGAGCAGTACTTC,CSAPRAESLEQYF
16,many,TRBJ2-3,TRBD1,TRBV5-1,TGCGCCAGCAGCCGGACAGGGGGCGCGTCCGCAGATACGCAGTATTTT,CASSRTGGASADTQYF
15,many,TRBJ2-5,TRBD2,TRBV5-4,TGTGCCAGCAGCCCCGCCGGGGGGGAACAAGAGACCCAGTACTTC,CASSPAGGEQETQYF
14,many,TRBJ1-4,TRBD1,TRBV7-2,TGTGCCAGCAGTTTTGACAGGGGAACTGAAAAACTGTTTTTT,CASSFDRGTEKLFF
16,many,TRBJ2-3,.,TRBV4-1,TGCGCCAGCAGTGGGGTCCTATCCTCTAGCACAGATACGCAGTATTTT,CASSGVLSSSTDTQYF
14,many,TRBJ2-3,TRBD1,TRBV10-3,TGTGCCATCAGAGACAGGGAGACGGCAGATACGCAGTATTTT,CAIRDRETADTQYF
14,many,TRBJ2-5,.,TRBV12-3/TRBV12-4,TGTGCCAGCCGTAGCGTTATGATGCAAGAGACCCAGTACTTC,CASRSVMMQETQYF
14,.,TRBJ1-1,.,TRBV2,TGTGCCAGCAGTGGGAACCTTAGGAACACTGAAGCTTTCTTT,CASSGNLRNTEAFF
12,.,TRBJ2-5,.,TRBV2,TGTGCCAGCAGTGAAGCGCTTCTTGGCTCCTACTTC,CASSEALLGSYF
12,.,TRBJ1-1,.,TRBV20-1,TGCAGTGCTTTTCTGGGGAGCACTGAAGCTTTCTTT,CSAFLGSTEAFF
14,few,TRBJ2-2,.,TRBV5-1,TGCGCCAGCAGCTCAGGGTGGGCGGACGGGGAGCTGTTTTTT,CASSSGWADGELFF
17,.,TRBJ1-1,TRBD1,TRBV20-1,TGCAATGCTAGAGATCTTGTGCGGACAGGGTCGAACACTGAAGCTTTCTTT,CNARDLVRTGSNTEAFF
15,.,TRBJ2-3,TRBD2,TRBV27,TGTGCCAGGGAGGTCGCTAGCGGGGAAGAAGATACGCAGTATTTT,CAREVASGEEDTQYF
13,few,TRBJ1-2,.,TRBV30,TGTGCCTGGGCCCGAGACCCTAGAGGGGGCTACACCTTC,CAWARDPRGGYTF
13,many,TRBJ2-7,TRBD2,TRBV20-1,TGCAGTGCTAGAGATAGTGGGGGGGGCGAGCAGTACTTC,CSARDSGGGEQYF
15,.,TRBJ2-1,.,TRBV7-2,TGTGCCAGCAGCTATGGAGGGGGGGCCAGCGATGAGCAGTTCTTC,CASSYGGGASDEQFF
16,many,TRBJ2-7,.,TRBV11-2,TGTGCCAGCAGCGACCGGACACTCACCAACTCCTACGAGCAGTACTTC,CASSDRTLTNSYEQYF
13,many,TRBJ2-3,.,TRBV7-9,TGTGCCAGCAGCGTCGACCCGACAAGTACGCAGTATTTT,CASSVDPTSTQYF
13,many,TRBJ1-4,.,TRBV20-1,TGCAGTGCTAAGGACTCCTGGGGTGAAAAACTGTTTTTT,CSAKDSWGEKLFF
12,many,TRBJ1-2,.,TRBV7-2,TGTGCCAGCAGCCCCCTTGCGGACGGCTACACCTTC,CASSPLADGYTF
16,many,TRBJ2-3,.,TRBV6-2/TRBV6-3,TGTGCCAGCAGTTACGGCCAGGGGCCAAGCACAGATACGCAGTATTTT,CASSYGQGPSTDTQYF
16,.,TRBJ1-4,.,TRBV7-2,TGTGCCAGCAACTCCAGGGTGGTCGCGTCTAATGAAAAACTGTTTTTT,CASNSRVVASNEKLFF
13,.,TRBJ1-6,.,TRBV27,TGTGCCAGCAGTTATTGGGATAATTCACCCCTCCACTTT,CASSYWDNSPLHF
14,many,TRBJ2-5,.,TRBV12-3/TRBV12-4,TGTGCCAGCAGTTTACAGCTAGCCGGTGAGACCCAGTACTTC,CASSLQLAGETQYF
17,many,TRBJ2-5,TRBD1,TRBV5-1,TGCGCCAGCAGCTGGAGGACAGGGGGGACTAGGAGGGAGACCCAGTACTTC,CASSWRTGGTRRETQYF
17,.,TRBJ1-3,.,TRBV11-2,TGTGCCAGCAGCCTCCCCCGAAAGCTAGCCCAAAGTCACACCATATATTTT,CASSLPRKLAQSHTIYF
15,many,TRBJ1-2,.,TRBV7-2,TGTGCCAGCAGCTTGGTGCAACAGGGCCATCTGGGCTACACCTTC,CASSLVQQGHLGYTF
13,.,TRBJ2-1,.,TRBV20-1,TGCAGTGCGAGGTTGGGGTTTAAGGAGACCCAGTTCTTC,CSARLGFKETQFF
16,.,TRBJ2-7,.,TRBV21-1,TGTGCCAGCAGCAAATTCGGGGCTGGGAGGGAAAACATTCGGTACTTC,CASSKFGAGRENIRYF
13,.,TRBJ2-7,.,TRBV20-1,TGCAGTGCTAGGCCGGGACTCCCCCTCGAGCAGTACTTC,CSARPGLPLEQYF
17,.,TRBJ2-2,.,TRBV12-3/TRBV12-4,TGTGCCAGCAGCCCTCCGCGTGCGCCGTTGAACACCGGGGAGCTGTTTTTT,CASSPPRAPLNTGELFF
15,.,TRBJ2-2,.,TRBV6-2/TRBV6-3,TGTGCCAGCAGCTACGGACACGCGAACACCGGGGAGCTGTTTTTT,CASSYGHANTGELFF
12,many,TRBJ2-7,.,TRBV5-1,TGCGCCAGCAGCGCAATCCCCTACGAGCAGTACTTC,CASSAIPYEQYF
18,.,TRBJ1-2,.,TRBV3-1,TGTGCCAGCAGCCAAGATACCATGTTACACTCCGCGGGGGTTGGCTACACCTTC,CASSQDTMLHSAGVGYTF